These T cell receptor beta chains were read from a single sample in a study of cytomegalovirus exposure and HLA in healthy donors. Generated by immunoSEQ multiplex PCR, the TCRdb table keeps only in-frame clones and is missing some. The sample has 92,000 or so clones; roughly 97% are singletons. Sequenced sample: PBMCs. Receptors were obtained from a man aged 18-30 years in good health and CMV-seronegative. Both conserved end residues are part of each CDR3. The D gene is left open where the match is weak. Only some rows state a clone size, as once, few, many or a class for expanded clones.

abundance: .; d_gene: TRBD1; j_gene: TRBJ1-2; v_gene: TRBV6-5; CDR3aa: CASSPLDRVEGYTF; CDR3nt: TGTGCCAGCAGCCCCCTGGACAGGGTAGAGGGCTACACCTTC
abundance: once; d_gene: TRBD1; j_gene: TRBJ2-3; v_gene: TRBV29-1; CDR3aa: CSVARTGTDTQYF; CDR3nt: TGCAGCGTTGCCCGGACAGGGACAGATACGCAGTATTTT
abundance: .; d_gene: .; j_gene: TRBJ2-7; v_gene: TRBV4-2; CDR3aa: CASSRSSGQTYEQYF; CDR3nt: TGTGCCAGCAGCCGCTCCTCCGGACAGACCTACGAGCAGTACTTC
abundance: .; d_gene: TRBD1; j_gene: TRBJ2-2; v_gene: TRBV11-2; CDR3aa: CASSLDRDRAYPGELFF; CDR3nt: TGTGCCAGCAGCTTAGATAGGGACAGGGCTTATCCCGGGGAGCTGTTTTTT
abundance: .; d_gene: .; j_gene: TRBJ1-5; v_gene: TRBV6-1; CDR3aa: CASSGDTLGNQPQHF; CDR3nt: TGTGCCAGCAGCGGGGACACCCTGGGCAATCAGCCCCAGCATTTT
abundance: once; d_gene: .; j_gene: TRBJ2-5; v_gene: TRBV4-1; CDR3aa: CASSQDAKTQYF; CDR3nt: TGCGCCAGCAGCCAAGATGCGAAGACCCAGTACTTC
abundance: .; d_gene: .; j_gene: TRBJ1-1; v_gene: TRBV11-3; CDR3aa: CASSLARENTEAFF; CDR3nt: TGTGCCAGCAGCTTAGCCAGGGAGAACACTGAAGCTTTCTTT
abundance: .; d_gene: TRBD1; j_gene: TRBJ1-1; v_gene: TRBV2; CDR3aa: CASGQGPRNTEAFF; CDR3nt: TGTGCCAGCGGACAGGGTCCGCGGAACACTGAAGCTTTCTTT
abundance: .; d_gene: .; j_gene: TRBJ1-1; v_gene: TRBV28; CDR3aa: CASSLDPPGAMNTEAFF; CDR3nt: TGTGCCAGCAGTTTGGACCCGCCGGGAGCTATGAACACTGAAGCTTTCTTT
abundance: .; d_gene: .; j_gene: TRBJ2-3; v_gene: TRBV10-2; CDR3aa: CASSESGFSGTTDTQYF; CDR3nt: TGCGCCAGCAGTGAGTCTGGTTTTAGCGGCACCACAGATACGCAGTATTTT
abundance: .; d_gene: TRBD1; j_gene: TRBJ2-1; v_gene: TRBV13; CDR3aa: CASSFLMGQGGNEQFF; CDR3nt: TGTGCCAGCAGCTTCTTGATGGGACAGGGAGGCAATGAGCAGTTCTTC
abundance: .; d_gene: .; j_gene: TRBJ1-3; v_gene: TRBV6-5; CDR3aa: CASRPISGVEDF; CDR3nt: TGTGCCAGCAGACCCATTTCTGGCGTTGAGGATTTT
abundance: .; d_gene: TRBD1; j_gene: TRBJ2-2; v_gene: TRBV4-3; CDR3aa: CASSYGTGGASGELFF; CDR3nt: TGCGCCAGCAGCTACGGGACAGGGGGCGCCTCCGGGGAGCTGTTTTTT
abundance: once; d_gene: TRBD1; j_gene: TRBJ2-7; v_gene: TRBV14; CDR3aa: CASSRGTGAAYEQYF; CDR3nt: TGTGCCAGCAGCCGCGGTACAGGGGCGGCCTACGAGCAGTACTTC
abundance: .; d_gene: .; j_gene: TRBJ2-7; v_gene: TRBV28; CDR3aa: CASSSTGTVFTEQYF; CDR3nt: TGTGCCAGCAGTTCAACAGGGACCGTATTTACCGAGCAGTACTTC
abundance: .; d_gene: .; j_gene: TRBJ2-2; v_gene: TRBV25-1; CDR3aa: CASSDGQRNTGELFF; CDR3nt: TGTGCCAGCAGTGACGGACAGAGGAACACCGGGGAGCTGTTTTTT
abundance: .; d_gene: TRBD1; j_gene: TRBJ2-7; v_gene: TRBV5-4; CDR3aa: CASSRDRGLYEQYF; CDR3nt: TGTGCCAGCAGCCGGGACAGGGGGCTATACGAGCAGTACTTC
abundance: .; d_gene: TRBD1; j_gene: TRBJ2-5; v_gene: TRBV5-1; CDR3aa: CASSLNRGAQETQYF; CDR3nt: TGCGCCAGCAGCTTGAACAGGGGCGCCCAAGAGACCCAGTACTTC
abundance: .; d_gene: TRBD1; j_gene: TRBJ1-5; v_gene: TRBV28; CDR3aa: CASSLRQGVNQPQHF; CDR3nt: TGTGCCAGCAGTTTAAGGCAGGGGGTCAATCAGCCCCAGCATTTT
abundance: .; d_gene: TRBD2; j_gene: TRBJ2-1; v_gene: TRBV7-2; CDR3aa: CASTSPIAGGNNEQFF; CDR3nt: TGTGCCAGCACCTCCCCTATCGCGGGGGGGAACAATGAGCAGTTCTTC
abundance: .; d_gene: TRBD1; j_gene: TRBJ1-5; v_gene: TRBV13; CDR3aa: CASSSGTGIQPQHF; CDR3nt: TGTGCCAGCAGCTCCGGGACAGGGATTCAGCCCCAGCATTTT
abundance: once; d_gene: TRBD1; j_gene: TRBJ1-1; v_gene: TRBV19; CDR3aa: CASSTTGATEAFF; CDR3nt: TGTGCCAGTAGTACAACAGGGGCCACTGAAGCTTTCTTT
abundance: .; d_gene: .; j_gene: TRBJ1-2; v_gene: TRBV5-1; CDR3aa: CASSSVGGSYGYTF; CDR3nt: TGCGCCAGCAGCTCGGTGGGGGGGTCCTATGGCTACACCTTC
abundance: .; d_gene: TRBD1; j_gene: TRBJ2-2; v_gene: TRBV7-2; CDR3aa: CASSSTLGGVELFF; CDR3nt: TGTGCCAGCAGTTCTACCCTAGGGGGCGTGGAGCTGTTTTTT
abundance: few; d_gene: TRBD1; j_gene: TRBJ2-2; v_gene: TRBV4-3; CDR3aa: CASSQELGTAGELFF; CDR3nt: TGCGCCAGCAGCCAAGAATTGGGGACAGCCGGGGAGCTGTTTTTT
abundance: .; d_gene: .; j_gene: TRBJ2-4; v_gene: TRBV7-2; CDR3aa: CASSFPLKAGTKNIQYF; CDR3nt: TGTGCCAGCAGCTTCCCACTTAAGGCGGGAACCAAAAACATTCAGTACTTC
abundance: .; d_gene: .; j_gene: TRBJ1-1; v_gene: TRBV28; CDR3aa: CASSSGMNTEAFF; CDR3nt: TGTGCCAGCAGTTCCGGTATGAACACTGAAGCTTTCTTT
abundance: .; d_gene: TRBD2; j_gene: TRBJ2-5; v_gene: TRBV7-2; CDR3aa: CASSFLAGVQTQYF; CDR3nt: TGTGCCAGCAGCTTTCTAGCGGGAGTACAGACCCAGTACTTC
abundance: .; d_gene: TRBD2; j_gene: TRBJ2-1; v_gene: TRBV9; CDR3aa: CASTPGGVAGYNEQFF; CDR3nt: TGTGCCAGCACCCCGGGGGGAGTAGCGGGATACAATGAGCAGTTCTTC
abundance: .; d_gene: .; j_gene: TRBJ1-1; v_gene: TRBV19; CDR3aa: CASSSPGHNTEAFF; CDR3nt: TGTGCCAGTAGTAGCCCAGGCCATAACACTGAAGCTTTCTTT
abundance: .; d_gene: TRBD1; j_gene: TRBJ1-2; v_gene: TRBV28; CDR3aa: CASGDPTGPPYGYTF; CDR3nt: TGTGCCAGCGGTGACCCGACAGGGCCGCCCTATGGCTACACCTTC
abundance: .; d_gene: .; j_gene: TRBJ2-4; v_gene: TRBV11-3; CDR3aa: CASSPPRGGAAALAKNIQYF; CDR3nt: TGTGCCAGCAGCCCCCCCAGAGGAGGGGCAGCAGCTCTAGCCAAAAACATTCAGTACTTC
abundance: .; d_gene: TRBD2; j_gene: TRBJ2-2; v_gene: TRBV9; CDR3aa: CASSTRTSGTGELFF; CDR3nt: TGTGCCAGCAGCACACGGACTAGCGGGACCGGGGAGCTGTTTTTT
abundance: .; d_gene: .; j_gene: TRBJ2-2; v_gene: TRBV5-4; CDR3aa: CASSLTYRVNGELFF; CDR3nt: TGTGCCAGCAGCTTGACATACAGGGTGAACGGGGAGCTGTTTTTT
abundance: .; d_gene: TRBD2; j_gene: TRBJ2-3; v_gene: TRBV5-1; CDR3aa: CASSKIAGELTDTQYF; CDR3nt: TGCGCCAGCAGCAAAATAGCGGGAGAGCTAACAGATACGCAGTATTTT
abundance: .; d_gene: TRBD2; j_gene: TRBJ2-1; v_gene: TRBV7-2; CDR3aa: CASSPSLEGGNNEQFF; CDR3nt: TGTGCCAGCAGCCCAAGTCTGGAGGGAGGGAACAATGAGCAGTTCTTC
abundance: .; d_gene: .; j_gene: TRBJ1-2; v_gene: TRBV9; CDR3aa: CASSAETDRGYGYTF; CDR3nt: TGTGCCAGCAGCGCAGAGACGGACAGAGGCTATGGCTACACCTTC
abundance: once; d_gene: .; j_gene: TRBJ1-3; v_gene: TRBV27; CDR3aa: CASSLSPYSQGPDGNTIYF; CDR3nt: TGTGCCAGCAGTTTATCCCCATACTCACAGGGTCCGGACGGGAACACCATATATTTT
abundance: .; d_gene: TRBD2; j_gene: TRBJ2-7; v_gene: TRBV4-2; CDR3aa: CASSLGLAGTYEQYF; CDR3nt: TGTGCCAGCAGCCTTGGACTAGCGGGAACCTACGAGCAGTACTTC
abundance: .; d_gene: .; j_gene: TRBJ2-5; v_gene: TRBV13; CDR3aa: CASSPRGDSQETQYF; CDR3nt: TGTGCCAGCAGCCCCCGCGGGGACAGCCAAGAGACCCAGTACTTC
abundance: .; d_gene: .; j_gene: TRBJ2-1; v_gene: TRBV7-9; CDR3aa: CASSSPSVNTGPFNNEQFF; CDR3nt: TGTGCCAGCAGCTCCCCCTCGGTTAATACAGGGCCTTTTAACAATGAGCAGTTCTTC
abundance: .; d_gene: .; j_gene: TRBJ2-1; v_gene: TRBV9; CDR3aa: CASSPRQAAGNEQFF; CDR3nt: TGTGCCAGCAGCCCAAGACAGGCTGCAGGCAATGAGCAGTTCTTC
abundance: once; d_gene: TRBD2; j_gene: TRBJ2-3; v_gene: TRBV5-4; CDR3aa: CASNGRGYDTQYF; CDR3nt: TGTGCCAGCAATGGGAGGGGTTACGATACGCAGTATTTT
abundance: .; d_gene: TRBD2; j_gene: TRBJ2-1; v_gene: TRBV18; CDR3aa: CASSPLASGNNEQFF; CDR3nt: TGTGCCAGCTCACCACTTGCTAGCGGGAACAATGAGCAGTTCTTC
abundance: .; d_gene: TRBD2; j_gene: TRBJ2-7; v_gene: TRBV18; CDR3aa: CASSDLAGVSYEQYF; CDR3nt: TGTGCCAGCTCCGACCTAGCGGGAGTATCCTACGAGCAGTACTTC
abundance: .; d_gene: .; j_gene: TRBJ1-2; v_gene: TRBV2; CDR3aa: CASILGGLDGYTF; CDR3nt: TGTGCCAGCATTCTCGGGGGTCTCGATGGCTACACCTTC
abundance: .; d_gene: .; j_gene: TRBJ1-4; v_gene: TRBV4-1; CDR3aa: CASSQRTRENEKLFF; CDR3nt: TGCGCCAGCAGCCAACGGACACGGGAGAATGAAAAACTGTTTTTT
abundance: .; d_gene: TRBD1; j_gene: TRBJ2-1; v_gene: TRBV5-1; CDR3aa: CASSPGQGAGEQFF; CDR3nt: TGCGCCAGCAGCCCGGGACAGGGGGCCGGTGAGCAGTTCTTC
abundance: once; d_gene: .; j_gene: TRBJ2-2; v_gene: TRBV19; CDR3aa: CASTIPGGPAGELFF; CDR3nt: TGTGCCAGTACCATCCCCGGGGGGCCAGCCGGGGAGCTGTTTTTT
abundance: .; d_gene: TRBD2; j_gene: TRBJ2-5; v_gene: TRBV10-3; CDR3aa: CAISPTGLVQETQYF; CDR3nt: TGTGCCATCAGCCCTACGGGACTAGTTCAAGAGACCCAGTACTTC
abundance: .; d_gene: .; j_gene: TRBJ2-5; v_gene: TRBV4-3; CDR3aa: CASSQDREETQYF; CDR3nt: TGCGCCAGCAGCCAAGACAGGGAAGAGACCCAGTACTTC
abundance: few; d_gene: TRBD1; j_gene: TRBJ1-2; v_gene: TRBV28; CDR3aa: CASSTPGTAKHGYTF; CDR3nt: TGTGCCAGCAGTACTCCTGGGACAGCCAAGCATGGCTACACCTTC
abundance: .; d_gene: TRBD2; j_gene: TRBJ2-3; v_gene: TRBV7-6; CDR3aa: CASSFSRLAGDRDTQYF; CDR3nt: TGTGCCAGCAGCTTTTCCCGACTAGCGGGAGATAGAGATACGCAGTATTTT